The 6 T cell receptor beta chains in this list originate from one sample, sequenced in a study of identical twins. TCRdb re-called the 5' RACE reads with MiXCR, one entry per CDR3 protein. Altogether hundreds of thousands of distinct CDR3 sequences are present, 15% to 20% being singletons, with the ten largest covering less than 15%. Another study also made use of these data, one on T cells expressing NK-cell markers.

The material sequenced was PBMCs. These receptors originate from a woman between 18 and 29 years old in good health.

The J gene is TRBJ2-7, the V gene TRBV5-1; TRBD2 is a possible D gene (7 bases). The CDR3 totals 14 residues. V was cut by 6 bases and J by 4 bases, with 17 bases left in between. Per germline, CDR1 SGHRS and CDR2 YFSETQ. The CDR3 here is CASMIGGVGYEQYF. For the CDR3, the DNA is TGCGCCAGCATGATAGGGGGGGTCGGATACGAGCAGTACTTC.

The gene calls are TRBV20-1 and TRBJ2-3; either TRBD1 or TRBD2 may supply D (5 bases each). The CDR3 consists of 13 residues. Germline values: CDR1 DFQATT, CDR2 SNEGSKA (reference sequence). V gave up 4 bases and J gave up 2 bases, with 10 bases separating them. The DNA for the CDR3 is TGCAGTGCTACCGGGACCCTCACAGATACGCAGTATTTT. Protein sequence: CSATGTLTDTQYF.

This clonotype has only a few counts. This chain joins TRBV20-1 and TRBJ2-1; possible D gene TRBD2, 6 bases. Germline V CDR1 and CDR2: DFQATT, SNEGSKA (reference sequence). The CDR3 contains 16 residues. Trimming took 1 base from V and 1 from J, leaving 14 bases between them. This CDR3 reads CSARGQDGRSYNEQFF. The CDR3, as DNA: TGCAGTGCTAGAGGTCAGGACGGGAGATCCTACAATGAGCAGTTCTTC.

The CDR3 DNA reads TGTGCCAGCAGCTTAGGGACTAGCGGGGCAAAGACAGATACGCAGTATTTT. It translates to CASSLGTSGAKTDTQYF. The genes are TRBV7-6 and TRBJ2-3; TRBD2 aligns across 12 bases. The CDR3 is 17 amino acids. J gave up 3 bases and V 1 base, and 5 bases lay outside the gene matches. Germline V gives CDR1 SGHVS, CDR2 FNYEAQ.

This chain joins TRBV5-1 and TRBJ2-1; no clear D. The CDR3 sequence is 11 residues long. Per germline, CDR1 SGHRS and CDR2 YFSETQ. Trimming took 3 bases from V and 9 from J, leaving 7 bases between them. The CDR3 coding sequence is TGCGCCAGCAGCTACCTTGGTGAGCAGTTCTTC. Translation: CASSYLGEQFF.

The chain recombines TRBV2 with TRBJ1-3; possible D gene TRBD1, 5 bases. With 7 bases removed from V and 0 bases from J, the gap between germline ends came to 19 bases. The germline CDR1 and CDR2 sequences are SNHLY and FYNNEI. CDR3 length: 17 amino acids. CDR3 coding DNA: TGTGCCAGCACGAATCCCGGGACCGCGATCTCTGGAAACACCATATATTTT. Its translation is CASTNPGTAISGNTIYF. Full variable domain (remainder filled in from reference TRBV2 and TRBJ1-3): EPEVTQTPSHQVTQMGQEVILRCVPISNHLYFYWYRQILGQKVEFLVSFYNNEISEKSEIFDDQFSVERPDGSNFTLKIRSTKLEDSAMYFCASTNPGTAISGNTIYFGEGSWLTVV.